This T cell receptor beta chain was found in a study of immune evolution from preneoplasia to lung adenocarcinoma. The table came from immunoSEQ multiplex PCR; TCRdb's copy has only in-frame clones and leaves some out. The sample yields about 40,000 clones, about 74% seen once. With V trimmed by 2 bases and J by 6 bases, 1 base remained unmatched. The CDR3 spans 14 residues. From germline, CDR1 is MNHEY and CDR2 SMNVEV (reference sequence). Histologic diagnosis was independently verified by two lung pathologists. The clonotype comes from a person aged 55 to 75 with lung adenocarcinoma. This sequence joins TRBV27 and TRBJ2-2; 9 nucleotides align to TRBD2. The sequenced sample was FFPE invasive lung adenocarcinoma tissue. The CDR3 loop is CASSLSGRPGELFF. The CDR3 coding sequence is TGTGCCAGCAGTTTAAGCGGGAGGCCCGGGGAGCTGTTTTTT.